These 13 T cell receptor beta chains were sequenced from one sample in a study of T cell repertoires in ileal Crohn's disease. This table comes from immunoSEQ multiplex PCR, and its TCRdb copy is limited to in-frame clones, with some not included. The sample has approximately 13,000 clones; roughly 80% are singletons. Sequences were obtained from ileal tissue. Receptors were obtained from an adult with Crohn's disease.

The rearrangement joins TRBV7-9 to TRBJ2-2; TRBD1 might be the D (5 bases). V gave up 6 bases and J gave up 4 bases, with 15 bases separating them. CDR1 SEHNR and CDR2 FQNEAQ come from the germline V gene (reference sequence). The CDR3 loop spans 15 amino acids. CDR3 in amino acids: CASRLSQGGTGELFF. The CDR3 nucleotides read TGTGCCAGCAGATTATCGCAGGGTGGCACCGGGGAGCTGTTTTTT.

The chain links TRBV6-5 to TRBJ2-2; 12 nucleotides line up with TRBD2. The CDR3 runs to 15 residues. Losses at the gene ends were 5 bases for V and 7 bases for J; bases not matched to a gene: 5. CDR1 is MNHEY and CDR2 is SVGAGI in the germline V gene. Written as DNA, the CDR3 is TGTGCCAGCAGTCAGACTAGCGGGAGAGGCGGGGAGCTGTTTTTT. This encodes CASSQTSGRGGELFF.

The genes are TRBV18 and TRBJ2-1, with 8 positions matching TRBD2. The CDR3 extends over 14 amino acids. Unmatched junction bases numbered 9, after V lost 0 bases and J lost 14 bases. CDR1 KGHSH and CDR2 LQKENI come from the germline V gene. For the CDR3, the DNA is TGTGCCAGCTCACCACCGGTCAGCGGGGGAGGGAAGTTCTTC. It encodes CASSPPVSGGGKFF.

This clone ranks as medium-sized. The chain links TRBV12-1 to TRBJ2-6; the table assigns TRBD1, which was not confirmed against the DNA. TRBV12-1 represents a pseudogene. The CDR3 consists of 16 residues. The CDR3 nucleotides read TGTGCCAGCACCGGGACAGAAGTCTCTGGGGCCAACGTCCTGACTTTC. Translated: CASTGTEVSGANVLTF.

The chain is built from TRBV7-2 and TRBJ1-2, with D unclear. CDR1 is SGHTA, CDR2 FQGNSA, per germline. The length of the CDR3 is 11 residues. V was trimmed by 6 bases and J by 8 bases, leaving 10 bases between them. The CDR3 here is CASSARLGYTF. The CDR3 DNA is TGTGCCAGCAGTGCGAGGTTGGGCTACACCTTC. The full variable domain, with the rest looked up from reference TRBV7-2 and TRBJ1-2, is GAGVSQSPSNKVTEKGKDVELRCDPISGHTALYWYRQSLGQGLEFLIYFQGNSAPDKSGLPSDRFSAERTGGSVSTLTIQRTQQEDSAVYLCASSARLGYTFGSGTRLTVV.

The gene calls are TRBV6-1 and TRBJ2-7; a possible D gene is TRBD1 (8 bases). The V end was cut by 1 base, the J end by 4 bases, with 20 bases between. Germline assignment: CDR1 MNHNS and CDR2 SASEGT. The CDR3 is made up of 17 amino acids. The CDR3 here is CASSEGTGRTSGYEQYF. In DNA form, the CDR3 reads TGTGCCAGCAGTGAAGGGACAGGGAGGACTAGTGGATACGAGCAGTACTTC.

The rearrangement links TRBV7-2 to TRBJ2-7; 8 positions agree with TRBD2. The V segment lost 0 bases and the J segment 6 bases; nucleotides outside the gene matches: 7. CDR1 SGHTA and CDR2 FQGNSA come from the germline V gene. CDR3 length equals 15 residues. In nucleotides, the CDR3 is TGTGCCAGCAGCTTAGCAACGGGGGGGGCCGGCGAGCAGTACTTC. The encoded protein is CASSLATGGAGEQYF.

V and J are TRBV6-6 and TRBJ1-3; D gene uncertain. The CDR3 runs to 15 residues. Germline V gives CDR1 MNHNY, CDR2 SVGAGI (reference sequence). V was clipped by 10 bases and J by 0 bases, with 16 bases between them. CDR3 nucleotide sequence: TGTGCCACCAGGTTCACAGCCTTCTCTGGAAACACCATATATTTT. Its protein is CATRFTAFSGNTIYF.

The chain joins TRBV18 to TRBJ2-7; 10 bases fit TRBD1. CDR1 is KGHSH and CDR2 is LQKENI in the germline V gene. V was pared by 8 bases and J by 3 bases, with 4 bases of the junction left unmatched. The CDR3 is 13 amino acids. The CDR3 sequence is CASHRTGGYEQYF. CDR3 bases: TGTGCCAGCCACAGGACAGGGGGCTACGAGCAGTACTTC.

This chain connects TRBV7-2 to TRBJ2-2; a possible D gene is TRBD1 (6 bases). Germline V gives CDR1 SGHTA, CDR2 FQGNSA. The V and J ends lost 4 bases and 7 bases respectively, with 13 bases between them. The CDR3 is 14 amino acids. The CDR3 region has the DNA TGTGCCAGCAGCTCAAACAGGGACGGCGGGGAGCTGTTTTTT. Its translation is CASSSNRDGGELFF.

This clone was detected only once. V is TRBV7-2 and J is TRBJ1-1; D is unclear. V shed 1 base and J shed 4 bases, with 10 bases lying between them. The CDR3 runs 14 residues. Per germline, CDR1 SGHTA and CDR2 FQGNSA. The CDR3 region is CASSLEAGSTEAFF. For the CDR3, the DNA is TGTGCCAGCAGCTTAGAAGCCGGTAGCACTGAAGCTTTCTTT.

The CDR3 is CASSYSFGGREKLFF. In DNA form, the CDR3 reads TGTGCCAGCAGTTACTCCTTCGGGGGTAGGGAAAAACTGTTTTTT. This chain joins TRBV6-5 and TRBJ1-4; D is possibly TRBD1 (5 bases). The CDR3 has 15 amino acids. Germline V gives CDR1 MNHEY, CDR2 SVGAGI. Trimming removed 0 bases at V and 8 bases at J, with 13 bases between.

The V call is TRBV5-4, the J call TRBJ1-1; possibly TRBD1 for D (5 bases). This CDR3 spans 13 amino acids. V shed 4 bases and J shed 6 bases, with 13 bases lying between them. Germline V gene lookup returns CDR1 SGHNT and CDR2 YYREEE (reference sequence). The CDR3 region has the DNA TGTGCCAGCAGCGTAAAGGGGATCCCTGAAGCTTTCTTT. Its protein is CASSVKGIPEAFF.